Listed below are T cell receptor beta chains from one sample, sequenced in a study of PD-L1 blockade in urothelial cancer. Clones were sequenced by immunoSEQ multiplex PCR, and TCRdb holds only the in-frame ones, with some missing. The sample comprises about 74,000 clones, roughly 80% of which are singletons, and roughly 4.5% rests with the top ten. Sequencing was performed on PBMCs, taken around atezolizumab (anti-PD-L1) treatment. The receptors were sampled from a man between 65 and 80 years old with urothelial cancer. Each CDR3 is given with its conserved first and last residue. A D gene is named only where the DNA matches it firmly. Clone size, where shown, is once, few, many, or a class for clones that have expanded.

>.|TRBD2|TRBV23-1|TRBJ2-5
TGCGCCAGCAGACCGGGACTAGCGAGAGTGGAGACCCAGTACTTC
CASRPGLARVETQYF
>few|.|TRBV5-4|TRBJ2-5
TGTGCCAGCAGCCGACAGAACTTAGCACACCAAGAGACCCAGTACTTC
CASSRQNLAHQETQYF
>.|TRBD1|TRBV5-1|TRBJ2-3
TGCGCCAGCAGCTTGGGACAGGGTAAAGATACGCAGTATTTT
CASSLGQGKDTQYF
>once|.|TRBV6-4|TRBJ1-1
TGTGCCAGCAGTGACTCAGGGGGTAGCACTGAAGCTTTCTTT
CASSDSGGSTEAFF
>.|.|TRBV28|TRBJ1-1
TGTGCCAGCAGCTTGGGGAGTTTGCCCCCTGAAGCTTTCTTT
CASSLGSLPPEAFF
>.|TRBD1|TRBV5-4|TRBJ1-4
TGTGCCAGCAGCCATTCCGGGACAGGGGATGAAAAACTGTTTTTT
CASSHSGTGDEKLFF
>few|.|TRBV28|TRBJ2-7
TGTGCCAGCAGTTTACGAGGGAACTCCTACGAGCAGTACTTC
CASSLRGNSYEQYF
>once|.|TRBV30|TRBJ1-5
TGTGCCTGGAGCTCAGGGCGGGGGGCTTATCAGCCCCAGCATTTT
CAWSSGRGAYQPQHF
>.|TRBD1|TRBV27|TRBJ2-1
TGTGCCAGCAGTGCTACAGGGGGCCCATACAATGAGCAGTTCTTC
CASSATGGPYNEQFF
>.|TRBD1|TRBV6-1|TRBJ1-1
TGTGCCAGCAGTATGGACAGGGGGGACACTGAAGCTTTCTTT
CASSMDRGDTEAFF
>.|TRBD2|TRBV11-2|TRBJ2-1
TGTGCCAGCAGCTCTGCGACTAGCTCAAGGTACAATGAGCAGTTCTTC
CASSSATSSRYNEQFF
>.|.|TRBV2|TRBJ1-5
TGTGCCAGCACAGAAGGAGGGGTCAGCAATCAGCCCCAGCATTTT
CASTEGGVSNQPQHF
>.|.|TRBV18|TRBJ2-7
TGTGCCAGCTCACCACTTCAGTACTCCTACGAGCAGTACTTC
CASSPLQYSYEQYF
>.|.|TRBV28|TRBJ1-2
TGTGCCAGCAGTCCTCAGGGTTTTGGCTACACCTTC
CASSPQGFGYTF
>.|.|TRBV7-3|TRBJ2-5
TGTGCCAGCAGCCCCGGAAACCGCGGGCAGGACCAAGAGACCCAGTACTTC
CASSPGNRGQDQETQYF
>.|.|TRBV6-1|TRBJ1-4
TGTGCCAGCAGTGGAATACAGAATGAAAAACTGTTTTTT
CASSGIQNEKLFF
>few|TRBD2|TRBV5-6|TRBJ2-7
TGTGCCAGCAGCGGCGGGACTAGCTTACAGTACTTC
CASSGGTSLQYF
>.|TRBD2|TRBV7-9|TRBJ2-5
TGTGCCAGCAGCTTAAGTAGCGGGAGAGGAGAGACCCAGTACTTC
CASSLSSGRGETQYF
>.|.|TRBV11-2|TRBJ2-7
TGTGCCAGCAGCTCCCGTTTGGAGCGGTACGAGCAGTACTTC
CASSSRLERYEQYF
>.|.|TRBV9|TRBJ1-2
TGTGCCAGCAGCGTACAAACTAACTATGGCTACACCTTC
CASSVQTNYGYTF
>.|TRBD2|TRBV28|TRBJ2-7
TGTGCCAGCACCCCTAGGCCGACGGGCGGGAGTAGTTACGAGCAGTACTTC
CASTPRPTGGSSYEQYF
>.|.|TRBV12-1|TRBJ2-3
TGTGCCAGCAGCTTCATGACAGGGCTAAGCACAGATACGCAGTATTTT
CASSFMTGLSTDTQYF
>.|TRBD2|TRBV5-1|TRBJ2-7
TGCGCCAGCAGCTTGGGGGCGCTAGCGGGAGCGCTACCCTACGAGCAGTACTTC
CASSLGALAGALPYEQYF
>.|TRBD2|TRBV5-1|TRBJ2-1
TGCGCCAGCAGCTTGGGGCTAGCGGGAACCTCAAATGAGCAGTTCTTC
CASSLGLAGTSNEQFF
>.|TRBD1|TRBV6-6|TRBJ2-7
TGTGCCAGCAGTTACCTGACAGGGAACGAGCAGTACTTC
CASSYLTGNEQYF
>.|.|TRBV10-3|TRBJ2-1
TGTGCCATCAGTGGGGGGCGCGGGAGTAATGAGCAGTTCTTC
CAISGGRGSNEQFF
>.|.|TRBV18|TRBJ2-2
TGTGCCAGCTCACCACAAGGGCTAGCAAACACCGGGGAGCTGTTTTTT
CASSPQGLANTGELFF
>.|.|TRBV7-3|TRBJ2-5
TGTGCCAGCAGCTTAAGAGCCGAGGAGACCCAGTACTTC
CASSLRAEETQYF
>once|.|TRBV23-1|TRBJ2-3
TGCGCCAGCAGCCGACGCCGGGACAAAACTACAGATACGCAGTATTTT
CASSRRRDKTTDTQYF
>once|TRBD1|TRBV5-1|TRBJ1-2
TGCGCCAGCAGCTTGGGTGTGGGACAGGGGAATGGCTACACCTTC
CASSLGVGQGNGYTF
>once|TRBD1|TRBV28|TRBJ2-2
TGTGCCAGCAGCCTGAACAGGGGTGCCACCGGGGAGCTGTTTTTT
CASSLNRGATGELFF
>.|TRBD1|TRBV19|TRBJ2-3
TGTGCCAGTAGAAAGCGTCCGGGACAGTTAGATACGCAGTATTTT
CASRKRPGQLDTQYF